These 10 T cell receptor beta chains share one sample of origin, sequenced in a study of T-cell reconstitution after alpha-beta-depleted transplantation in children. Preparation of the TCRbeta library used unique molecular identifiers. Via MiXCR, TCRdb re-called the PCR reads, giving one row per CDR3 protein. The table lists about 440,000 distinct CDR3 sequences, 43% of them singletons. The starting material was PBMCs, obtained before TCRalphabeta/CD19-depleted stem cell transplant. The receptor source for this set is a girl between 2 and 10 years old with aplastic anemia, due to receive a stem cell transplant.

The J gene is TRBJ2-1, the V gene TRBV6-1; D is uncertain. Trimming stripped 2 bases from V and 3 bases from J, with 5 bases between. CDR3 size: 13 residues. The V gene's germline CDR1 is MNHNS and CDR2 SASEGT. CDR3 region: CASSETGYNEQFF. Here the CDR3 DNA reads TGTGCCAGCAGTGAAACTGGCTACAATGAGCAGTTCTTC.

This clonotype was found a few times. The V call is TRBV10-3, the J call TRBJ2-7; D assignment may be TRBD1 or TRBD2 (8 bases each). Deletions cut 3 bases from V and 1 base from J, with 16 bases between. The CDR3 length is 16 residues. Per the germline V gene, CDR1 is ENHRY and CDR2 is SYGVKD. The CDR3 region is CAISDPGGGRSYEQYF. In nucleotides, the CDR3 is TGTGCCATCAGTGACCCAGGGGGCGGGAGGTCCTACGAGCAGTACTTC.

This clonotype was counted at least ten times. The chain's CDR3 is CASSLPSRVWDNEQFF. The CDR3, as DNA: TGTGCCAGCAGTTTACCGTCCAGGGTTTGGGACAATGAGCAGTTCTTC. The gene calls are TRBV28 and TRBJ2-1, with D tentatively TRBD1 (5 bases). Germline CDR1 and CDR2: MDHEN and SYDVKM. The CDR3 extends over 16 amino acids. Trimming left V 2 bases short and J 5 bases short, with 16 bases between.

This clonotype was observed at least ten times. This rearrangement joins TRBV20-1 to TRBJ2-5, with 8 positions matching TRBD2. Germline trimming cut 5 bases from V and 4 bases from J; bases unmatched to any gene: 15. CDR3 size: 16 residues. Germline V lookup: CDR1 DFQATT, CDR2 SNEGSKA (reference sequence). The CDR3 DNA reads TGCAGTGCTGACGCCGGCGGGAGGAGATTGAGAGAGACCCAGTACTTC. Protein: CSADAGGRRLRETQYF.

This clonotype has a handful of counts. The V call is TRBV20-1, the J call TRBJ2-1; 11 positions match TRBD2. CDR3 length: 14 residues. Trimming removed 3 bases from V and 7 bases from J; junction bases left unmatched: 5. Germline V gene sequence: CDR1 DFQATT, CDR2 SNEGSKA (reference sequence). DNA of the CDR3: TGCAGTGCTAGGGATGGACTAGCGGGTAATGAGCAGTTCTTC. This sequence encodes CSARDGLAGNEQFF.

V and J are TRBV5-4 and TRBJ2-7; 8 nucleotides match TRBD2. The CDR3 runs 18 residues. Unmatched junction bases numbered 17, after V lost 1 base and J lost 5 bases. Per germline, CDR1 SGHNT and CDR2 YYREEE (reference sequence). As DNA, the CDR3 is TGTGCCAGCAGCTTGTTTACAGATAGGGATAGCGGGGACGACGAGCAGTACTTC. Its translation is CASSLFTDRDSGDDEQYF.

This clonotype was detected a few times. This chain joins TRBV4-3 and TRBJ2-2; maybe TRBD1 (6 bases). Between the trimmed V and J ends, which lost 1 base and 3 bases, there was a span of 15 bases. This CDR3 is built from 17 residues. The germline V gene has CDR1 LGHNA and CDR2 YSLEER. The CDR3 DNA reads TGCGCCAGCAGCCAAGGCAGGGGCAGTGGAGACACCGGGGAGCTGTTTTTT. It encodes CASSQGRGSGDTGELFF.

The rearrangement joins TRBV4-2 to TRBJ1-4, with D possibly being TRBD1 (6 bases). The CDR3 has 15 amino acids. Germline V gene sequence: CDR1 LGHNA, CDR2 YNFKEQ. V was pared by 4 bases and J by 5 bases, with 14 bases between. The CDR3 nucleotides read TGTGCCAGCAGCCGCCGGACAGTTCTGAATGAAAAACTGTTTTTT. This encodes CASSRRTVLNEKLFF.

This chain links TRBV5-1 with TRBJ2-7; D assignment may be TRBD1 or TRBD2 (5 bases each). CDR1 and CDR2 (germline): SGHRS, YFSETQ. This CDR3 is 14 amino acids long. V was cut by 4 bases and J by 2 bases, with 13 bases left in between. The CDR3 protein is CASSPGDGAYEQYF. CDR3 in DNA: TGCGCCAGCAGCCCCGGGGACGGTGCCTACGAGCAGTACTTC.

This clonotype has a handful of counts. This chain joins TRBV7-8 and TRBJ2-5, with TRBD2 as a possible D gene (6 bases). The CDR3 is 15 residues long. The V end lost 5 bases, the J end lost 4 bases, and 17 bases lay between the germline ends. From germline, CDR1 is SGHVS and CDR2 FQNEAQ. Written as DNA, the CDR3 is TGTGCCAGCAGCCAACGCCGGGACTTGGGAGAGACCCAGTACTTC. Its protein product is CASSQRRDLGETQYF. The whole variable domain, remainder taken from reference TRBV7-8 and TRBJ2-5, is GAGVSQSPRYKVAKRGQDVALRCDPISGHVSLFWYQQALGQGPEFLTYFQNEAQLDKSGLPSDRFFAERPEGSVSTLKIQRTQQEDSAVYLCASSQRRDLGETQYFGPGTRLLVL.